The rows below give T cell receptor beta chains drawn from one sample of a study of blood T cell repertoires in COVID-19. Clones were read by immunoSEQ multiplex PCR, and TCRdb kept only the in-frame ones, dropping some. The top ten hold 30% to 45% of the sample, which has some 110,000 clones, around 81% seen once. The sequencing sample was made of peripheral blood. The receptors stem from an older man with acute or convalescent COVID-19. Each CDR3 is given with its conserved first and last residue. A D gene is named only where the DNA matches it firmly. Only part of the rows carry a size: once, few, many, or a class if the clone is expanded.

abundance	v_gene	j_gene	d_gene	CDR3aa	CDR3nt
NA	TRBV21-1	TRBJ2-7	NA	CASSKVHAQGRTYEQYF	TGTGCCAGCAGCAAAGTTCATGCACAGGGTCGGACCTACGAGCAGTACTTC
NA	TRBV18	TRBJ2-1	TRBD2	CASSMGIAGGREQFF	TGTGCCAGCTCCATGGGAATAGCGGGAGGTCGTGAGCAGTTCTTC
NA	TRBV7-2	TRBJ1-2	NA	CASSQNLQGTYGYTF	TGTGCCAGCAGCCAAAACCTACAGGGAACCTATGGCTACACCTTC
few	TRBV18	TRBJ1-3	NA	CASSPQLSLHSGNTIYF	TGTGCCAGCTCACCCCAACTCTCATTGCACTCTGGAAACACCATATATTTT
NA	TRBV10-3	TRBJ2-7	TRBD1	CAISESKQGSYEQYF	TGTGCCATCAGTGAGTCGAAACAGGGGTCGTACGAGCAGTACTTC
NA	TRBV5-1	TRBJ1-1	NA	CASRVEGPNTEAFF	TGCGCCAGCAGAGTGGAGGGGCCGAACACTGAAGCTTTCTTT
NA	TRBV4-2	TRBJ2-1	TRBD2	CASSHTSGGSYNEQFF	TGTGCCAGCAGCCACACTAGCGGGGGTTCCTACAATGAGCAGTTCTTC
NA	TRBV19	TRBJ2-7	TRBD1	CASTRTGFSYEQYF	TGTGCCAGCACCCGGACAGGGTTTTCCTACGAGCAGTACTTC
NA	TRBV28	TRBJ2-1	TRBD2	CASSPSGTYNEQFF	TGTGCCAGCAGCCCGAGCGGGACCTACAATGAGCAGTTCTTC
NA	TRBV7-2	TRBJ2-1	TRBD2	CASSLASGGAGGNEQFF	TGTGCCAGCAGCTTAGCCAGCGGGGGGGCGGGAGGTAATGAGCAGTTCTTC
NA	TRBV7-9	TRBJ2-1	TRBD1	CASSSDRGEVYNEQFF	TGTGCCAGCAGCTCGGACAGGGGGGAGGTCTACAATGAGCAGTTCTTC
NA	TRBV28	TRBJ2-7	NA	CASSLRYEQYF	TGTGCCAGCAGTCTGCGCTACGAGCAGTACTTC
NA	TRBV6-5	TRBJ2-3	TRBD2	CASPGLADSTDTQYF	TGTGCCAGCCCGGGACTAGCGGATAGCACAGATACGCAGTATTTT
NA	TRBV29-1	TRBJ2-5	TRBD2	CSSGLAGGGQYF	TGCAGCTCAGGACTAGCGGGAGGGGGCCAGTACTTC
once	TRBV9	TRBJ1-1	NA	CASSPRVDPNTEAFF	TGTGCCAGCAGCCCCCGGGTCGACCCGAACACTGAAGCTTTCTTT
NA	TRBV28	TRBJ2-7	NA	CASSPGLGASVANEQYF	TGTGCCAGCAGCCCAGGGCTGGGCGCGAGCGTTGCTAACGAGCAGTACTTC
NA	TRBV24-1	TRBJ2-3	TRBD1	CATSGRDRGTTDTQYF	TGTGCCACCAGTGGCAGGGACAGGGGTACCACAGATACGCAGTATTTT
NA	TRBV9	TRBJ2-2	TRBD2	CASSVSTSGSRTGELFF	TGTGCCAGCAGCGTATCGACTAGCGGGAGTAGAACCGGGGAGCTGTTTTTT
NA	TRBV30	TRBJ1-6	TRBD1	CAWSPTGAPLHF	TGTGCCTGGAGCCCAACAGGGGCACCCCTCCACTTT
NA	TRBV28	TRBJ2-7	TRBD1	CASSGSGQGAWEQYF	TGTGCCAGCAGTGGGTCGGGACAGGGGGCTTGGGAGCAGTACTTC
many	TRBV7-6	TRBJ2-1	TRBD2	CASSTGLAGYNEQFF	TGTGCCAGCAGCACCGGACTAGCGGGCTACAATGAGCAGTTCTTC
NA	TRBV4-3	TRBJ2-3	TRBD1	CASSQGLPEQGVRSDTQYF	TGCGCCAGCAGCCAAGGTCTCCCTGAACAGGGGGTCAGGTCAGATACGCAGTATTTT
NA	TRBV7-2	TRBJ1-6	NA	CASSPRSGLSNSPLHF	TGTGCCAGCAGCCCACGATCGGGACTTTCGAATTCACCCCTCCACTTT